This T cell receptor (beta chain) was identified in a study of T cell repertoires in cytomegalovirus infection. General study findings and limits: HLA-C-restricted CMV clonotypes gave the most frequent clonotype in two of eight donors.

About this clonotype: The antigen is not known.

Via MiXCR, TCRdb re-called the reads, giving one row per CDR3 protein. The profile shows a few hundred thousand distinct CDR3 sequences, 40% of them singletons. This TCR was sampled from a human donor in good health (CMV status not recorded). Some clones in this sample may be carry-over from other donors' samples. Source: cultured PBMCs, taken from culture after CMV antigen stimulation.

The CDR3 DNA is TGTGCCAGCAAAGCAACTGGGACAGATACGCAGTATTTT. It yields the protein CASKATGTDTQYF. The V and J genes are TRBV6-2 or TRBV6-3 and TRBJ2-3; no clear D. The CDR3 loop spans 13 amino acids. The V gene's germline CDR1 is MNHEY and CDR2 SVGEGT. The V end lost 7 bases, the J end lost 3 bases, and 11 bases lay between the germline ends.